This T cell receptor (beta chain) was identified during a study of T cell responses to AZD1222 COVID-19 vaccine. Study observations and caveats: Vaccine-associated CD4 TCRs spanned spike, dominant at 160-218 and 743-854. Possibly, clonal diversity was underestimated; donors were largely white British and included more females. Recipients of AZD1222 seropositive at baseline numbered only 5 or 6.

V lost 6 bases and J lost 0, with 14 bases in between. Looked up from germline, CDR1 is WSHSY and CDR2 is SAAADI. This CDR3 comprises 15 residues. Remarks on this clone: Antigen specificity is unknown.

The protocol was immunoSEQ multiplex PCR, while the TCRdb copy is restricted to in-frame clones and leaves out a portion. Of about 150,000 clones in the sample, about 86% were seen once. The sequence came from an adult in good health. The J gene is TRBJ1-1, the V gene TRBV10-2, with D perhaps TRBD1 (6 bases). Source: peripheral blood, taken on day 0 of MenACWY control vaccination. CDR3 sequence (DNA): TGCGCCAGCAGGAAAACGGGACAAATGAACACTGAAGCTTTCTTT. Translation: CASRKTGQMNTEAFF.